This TCR beta chain is drawn from a study of cytomegalovirus exposure and HLA in healthy donors. Note on this clone: The antigen remains undetermined.

Findings and limits, study-wide: There was a cluster of highly shared sequence variants that was likely a sequencing artifact. Reports credit the classifier with highly specific, highly sensitive diagnosis of cytomegalovirus status. Common viral pathogens (according to a later analysis) appeared linked to several of the most significant clusters.

With 60 Vbeta and 13 Jbeta primers, the PCR was carried out. As originally analysed: The authors later counted 65 million to 80 million unique TCR beta chains, 9 million to 14 million of them shared. Clones were read by immunoSEQ multiplex PCR, and TCRdb kept only the in-frame ones, dropping some. V and J calls plus clone size are reproduced from that table; the DNA served to infer D and trimming. The table gives some 180,000 clones; the top ten clones make up roughly 6.7% of it. The source is a man between 25 and 39 years old in good health and CMV-seronegative. Sequenced sample: PBMCs.

CDR3 protein: CASSLKAGGYYYEQYF. In DNA form, the CDR3 reads TGTGCCAGCAGCTTGAAGGCGGGGGGGTACTACTACGAGCAGTACTTC. V gene TRBV7-2 combines with J gene TRBJ2-7; 9 positions match TRBD2. The V and J ends lost 3 bases and 3 bases, in that order; junction bases with no gene match: 9. The germline V gene has CDR1 SGHTA and CDR2 FQGNSA. This CDR3 region has 16 residues.